The 29 T cell receptor beta chains listed next were all sequenced from one sample in a study of blood T cell repertoires in COVID-19. Using immunoSEQ multiplex PCR, the repertoire was profiled, and TCRdb retains in-frame clones only, with some absent. The table shows about 250,000 clones, with about 88% occurring only once. The sequencing sample was made of peripheral blood. The receptors here all came from a woman aged 40 to 49 who had recovered from COVID-19.

This chain links TRBV27 with TRBJ1-4; no clear D. The ends were cut back, 5 bases at V and 3 bases at J, with 16 bases in the middle. The CDR3 length is 16 residues. CDR1 MNHEY and CDR2 SMNVEV come from the germline V gene (reference sequence). The CDR3 reads CASSPRAGVANEKLFF. The CDR3 DNA sequence: TGTGCCAGCAGTCCTCGGGCCGGGGTGGCTAATGAAAAACTGTTTTTT.

This clone was seen a few times. This sequence joins TRBV7-2 and TRBJ1-2, with TRBD1 matching 7 bases. This CDR3 region has 14 residues. The ends lost 5 bases at V and 2 bases at J; junction bases unmatched: 5. Per the germline V gene, CDR1 is SGHTA and CDR2 is FQGNSA. The CDR3 region is CASSPQTGNYGYTF. The DNA of the CDR3 is TGTGCCAGCAGCCCGCAGACAGGGAACTATGGCTACACCTTC.

The chain joins TRBV12-2 to TRBJ2-1; the listed D gene, TRBD2, was not tested against the DNA. TRBV12-2 is a documented pseudogene. CDR3 size: 14 residues. CDR3 sequence (DNA): TGTGCAACCGAGCGGCTAGCGAGATTCAATGAGCAGTTCTTC. Amino acid sequence: CATERLARFNEQFF.

This chain links TRBV25-1 with TRBJ2-3; 9 positions agree with TRBD2. Germline V gene lookup returns CDR1 MGHDK and CDR2 SYGVNS. The V gene end was trimmed by 4 bases and the J gene end by 0 bases; junction bases not matched to a gene: 8. CDR3 size: 17 residues. CDR3: CASSVGAGGLSTDTQYF. The CDR3 coding sequence is TGTGCCAGCAGTGTAGGAGCGGGGGGACTTAGCACAGATACGCAGTATTTT. Drawing the rest from reference TRBV25-1 and TRBJ2-3, the complete variable domain is EADIYQTPRYLVIGTGKKITLECSQTMGHDKMYWYQQDPGMELHLIHYSYGVNSTEKGDLSSESTVSRIRTEHFPLTLESARPSHTSQYLCASSVGAGGLSTDTQYFGPGTRLTVL.

The V gene is TRBV30, the J gene TRBJ2-5; D might be TRBD1 (6 bases). The length of the CDR3 is 15 residues. CDR1 is GTSNPN and CDR2 is SVGIG in the germline V gene (reference sequence). The V and J ends lost 2 bases and 5 bases respectively, with 18 bases between them. In DNA, the CDR3 is TGTGCCTGGAGTTTAAACAGGGCCACGGGGGAGACCCAGTACTTC. It translates to CAWSLNRATGETQYF.

This rearrangement joins TRBV4-1 to TRBJ2-5; 9 positions match TRBD2. The CDR3 totals 16 residues. V dropped 1 base and J dropped 3; count of bases not matched to a gene: 6. Germline V gene data show CDR1 as MGHRA and CDR2 as YSYEKL. CDR3 in amino acids: CASSQASGRIEETQYF. The DNA for the CDR3 is TGCGCCAGCAGCCAAGCCAGCGGGAGGATCGAAGAGACCCAGTACTTC.

V is TRBV9 and J is TRBJ1-6, with D maybe TRBD1 (5 bases). Trimming stripped 4 bases from V and 4 bases from J, with 15 bases between. This CDR3 region has 16 residues. Per the germline V gene, CDR1 is SGDLS and CDR2 is YYNGEE. CDR3 bases: TGTGCCAGCAGCTCCCATGGGGCAGGTTATAATTCACCCCTCCACTTT. Translation: CASSSHGAGYNSPLHF.

The CDR3 sequence: CASSPGTGKTKLFF. The CDR3 DNA follows: TGTGCCAGTAGCCCCGGGACAGGGAAGACAAAACTGTTTTTT. The chain employs TRBV19 and TRBJ1-4; 9 nucleotides align to TRBD1. The CDR3 is 14 residues long. V was clipped by 6 bases and J by 10 bases; unmatched bases: 9. Germline V gene sequence: CDR1 LNHDA, CDR2 SQIVND (reference sequence).

The rearrangement links TRBV18 to TRBJ1-1, with 8 bases fitting TRBD1. With V trimmed by 5 bases and J by 0 bases, 8 bases remained unmatched. The CDR3 contains 16 residues. Germline CDR1 KGHSH, CDR2 LQKENI. CDR3 residues: CASSLGQAGLNTEAFF. CDR3 nucleotide sequence: TGTGCCAGCTCATTGGGACAGGCGGGCCTGAACACTGAAGCTTTCTTT.

This sequence joins TRBV24-1 and TRBJ2-2; D might be TRBD2 (5 bases). From germline, CDR1 is KGHDR and CDR2 SFDVKD. V was pared by 4 bases and J by 5 bases, with 16 bases between. The CDR3 is made up of 16 amino acids. The CDR3 is CATSDYGGLRTGELFF. The CDR3 DNA is TGTGCCACCAGTGACTACGGCGGACTCCGAACCGGGGAGCTGTTTTTT.

The chain uses TRBV29-1 and TRBJ1-2; 7 bases map to TRBD1. CDR3 size: 12 residues. The V gene end was trimmed by 4 bases and the J gene end by 6 bases; junction bases not matched to a gene: 5. CDR1 and CDR2 from the germline V gene are SQVTM and ANQGSEA. The CDR3 DNA reads as TGCAGCGTTGTTGGCAGGGGGGATGGCTACACCTTC. This gives the protein CSVVGRGDGYTF.

This chain joins TRBV7-2 and TRBJ1-3; 10 bases align to TRBD1. J gave up 4 bases and V 6 bases, and 9 bases lay outside the gene matches. Germline CDR1 and CDR2: SGHTA and FQGNSA. The CDR3 contains 16 residues. For the CDR3, the DNA is TGTGCCAGCAGACGGGACAGGGGAGAATCGGGAAACACCATATATTTT. Translated: CASRRDRGESGNTIYF.

The genes are TRBV28 and TRBJ1-2, with D possibly matching TRBD1 (6 bases). CDR3 length equals 14 residues. Trimming removed 5 bases at V and 5 bases at J, with 15 bases between. Germline CDR1 is MDHEN and CDR2 is SYDVKM. The CDR3 sequence is CASSPPAGEYGYTF. CDR3 in DNA: TGTGCCAGCAGTCCGCCGGCAGGGGAGTATGGCTACACCTTC.

The chain has TRBV5-4 and TRBJ2-1; tentative D call: TRBD2 (6 bases). This CDR3 contains 13 residues. Germline CDR1 and CDR2: SGHNT and YYREEE (reference sequence). Trimming took off 3 bases at V and 4 bases at J, with 8 bases between the two ends. CDR3 DNA sequence: TGTGCCAGCAGCTCGGGACTGTACAATGAGCAGTTCTTC. Translating it yields CASSSGLYNEQFF.

In nucleotides, the CDR3 is TGTGCCAGTAGTATCGGGAAGGCTCCCTCTGGGGCCAACGTCCTGACTTTC. Translated: CASSIGKAPSGANVLTF. The chain joins TRBV19 to TRBJ2-6; a weak D match, TRBD2 (5 bases). V lost 3 bases and J 0 bases, leaving 12 bases between the germline ends. CDR1 and CDR2 from the germline V gene are LNHDA and SQIVND (reference sequence). This CDR3 region has 17 residues.

The chain carries TRBV9 and TRBJ2-3; D gene uncertain. The CDR3 consists of 14 residues. Germline values: CDR1 SGDLS, CDR2 YYNGEE. The V gene lost 5 bases and the J gene lost 2 bases, with 12 bases spanning the gap. The CDR3 DNA sequence: TGTGCCAGCAGTACCCACCTAGTCACAGATACGCAGTATTTT. Translating it yields CASSTHLVTDTQYF.

The rearrangement links TRBV6-1 to TRBJ2-7; D may be TRBD1 (6 bases). The V end was cut by 3 bases, the J end by 2 bases, with 17 bases between. CDR1 and CDR2 (germline): MNHNS, SASEGT. This CDR3 region has 16 residues. The DNA for the CDR3 is TGTGCCAGCAGTGACACCTGGGGACATACCCCCTACGAGCAGTACTTC. This sequence encodes CASSDTWGHTPYEQYF.

The chain carries TRBV19 and TRBJ1-2; TRBD1 agrees at 8 bases. This CDR3 region has 13 residues. The V gene end was trimmed by 5 bases and the J gene end by 1 base; junction bases not matched to a gene: 0. The germline V gene has CDR1 LNHDA and CDR2 SQIVND (reference sequence). The CDR3 region is CASSDRGNYGYTF. Written as DNA, the CDR3 is TGTGCCAGTAGTGACAGGGGTAACTATGGCTACACCTTC.

V gene TRBV19 combines with J gene TRBJ2-3; 7 nucleotides agree with TRBD2. The CDR3 is made up of 11 amino acids. The germline V gene has CDR1 LNHDA and CDR2 SQIVND (reference sequence). The V gene end was trimmed by 10 bases and the J gene end by 4 bases; junction bases not matched to a gene: 2. The CDR3 nucleotides are TGTGCCACCCGGGGGGCAGATACGCAGTATTTT. This sequence encodes CATRGADTQYF.

The rearrangement uses TRBV4-3 and TRBJ2-1; 8 bases are a match to TRBD1. In germline, CDR1 is LGHNA, CDR2 YSLEER. There are 18 residues in the CDR3. Germline trimming cut 1 base from V and 4 bases from J; bases unmatched to any gene: 12. CDR3 in amino acids: CASSQGRRVTGGYNEQFF. The DNA for the CDR3 is TGCGCCAGCAGCCAAGGAAGAAGAGTAACAGGGGGATACAATGAGCAGTTCTTC.

The V and J genes are TRBV16 and TRBJ2-7, with a tentative D call TRBD2 (6 bases). Trimming stripped 10 bases from V and 7 bases from J, with 8 bases between. Germline CDR1 KGHSY, CDR2 FQNENV. The CDR3 loop spans 9 amino acids. The DNA of the CDR3 is TGTGCCAACGCGGGGGAGCAGTACTTC. It is translated as CANAGEQYF.

This clone was seen a single time. This chain connects TRBV11-3 to TRBJ2-1; no clear D. CDR3 size: 13 residues. The V gene lost 5 bases and the J gene lost 2 bases, with 7 bases spanning the gap. CDR1 and CDR2 from the germline V gene are SGHNT and YENEEA. In DNA, the CDR3 is TGTGCCAGCAGCCTACTAACCTACAATGAGCAGTTCTTC. Its translation: CASSLLTYNEQFF. The complete variable domain, with remaining parts taken from reference TRBV11-3 and TRBJ2-1, reads EAGVVQSPRYKIIEKKQPVAFWCNPISGHNTLYWYLQNLGQGPELLIRYENEEAVDDSQLPKDRFSAERLKGVDSTLKIQPAELGDSAVYLCASSLLTYNEQFFGPGTRLTVL.

The chain recombines TRBV27 with TRBJ1-1; D may be TRBD1 (5 bases). The germline V gene has CDR1 MNHEY and CDR2 SMNVEV (reference sequence). V gave up 2 bases and J gave up 6 bases, with 13 bases separating them. The CDR3 is 14 residues long. The CDR3 reads CASSLALPGAEAFF. Here the CDR3 DNA reads TGTGCCAGCAGTTTAGCGCTTCCGGGGGCTGAAGCTTTCTTT.

This clone appeared once. This chain uses TRBV28 with TRBJ2-7, with 10 nucleotides matching TRBD1. J lost 2 bases, V lost 6 bases, and 7 bases had no gene match. The CDR3 loop spans 15 amino acids. The germline CDR1 and CDR2 sequences are MDHEN and SYDVKM. CDR3 bases: TGTGCCAGCAGACGAACGGGACAGGGGACCTACGAGCAGTACTTC. Translating gives CASRRTGQGTYEQYF. Drawing the rest from reference TRBV28 and TRBJ2-7, the complete variable domain is DVKVTQSSRYLVKRTGEKVFLECVQDMDHENMFWYRQDPGLGLRLIYFSYDVKMKEKGDIPEGYSVSREKKERFSLILESASTNQTSMYLCASRRTGQGTYEQYFGPGTRLTVT.

The chain recombines TRBV28 with TRBJ2-7, with D possibly matching TRBD1 (6 bases). V was shortened by 6 bases and J by 1 base, with 16 bases between the two germline ends. Germline-derived CDR1 and CDR2 are MDHEN and SYDVKM. The CDR3 sequence is 15 residues long. This chain's CDR3 is CASRFRGSLSYEQYF. The CDR3 DNA sequence: TGTGCCAGCAGGTTCAGGGGTTCTCTTTCCTACGAGCAGTACTTC.

The gene calls are TRBV12-5 and TRBJ2-7; the match to TRBD2 covers 16 bases. Looked up from germline, CDR1 is LGHNT and CDR2 is FRNRAP. The CDR3 runs to 20 residues. Germline trimming cut 2 bases from V and 5 bases from J; bases unmatched to any gene: 15. Written as DNA, the CDR3 is TGTGCTAGTGGTTTGTATAGAGACGGGACTAGCGGGAGGGCTATCGACGAGCAGTACTTC. Translated: CASGLYRDGTSGRAIDEQYF.

This clone was detected only a few times. The rearrangement uses TRBV18 and TRBJ1-6; the D gene is possibly TRBD1 (5 bases). CDR3 length equals 17 residues. The germline V and J ends were trimmed by 0 bases and 9 bases, with 18 bases remaining between them. Germline V lookup: CDR1 KGHSH, CDR2 LQKENI. The CDR3 DNA reads as TGTGCCAGCTCACCACCGGTATCCAGGGCCAGAGGTTCACCCCTCCACTTT. The encoded protein is CASSPPVSRARGSPLHF.

The CDR3 sequence is CASRSTGGASYEQYF. CDR3 DNA: TGTGCCAGCAGATCGACAGGGGGAGCCTCCTACGAGCAGTACTTC. The chain has TRBV6-5 and TRBJ2-7; 9 bases agree with TRBD1. CDR1 is MNHEY and CDR2 is SVGAGI in the germline V gene. The CDR3 is 15 residues long. J lost 0 bases, V lost 6 bases, and 6 bases had no gene match.

J is TRBJ2-7 and V is TRBV18; possibly TRBD2 for D (6 bases). V was shortened by 2 bases and J by 5 bases, with 16 bases between the two germline ends. The CDR3 runs 15 residues. CDR1 is KGHSH and CDR2 is LQKENI in the germline V gene. The CDR3 loop reads CASSPTGEVSHEQYF. In DNA form, the CDR3 reads TGTGCCAGCTCACCAACGGGAGAGGTGTCCCACGAGCAGTACTTC.